The 31 T cell receptor beta chains in this list originate from one sample, sequenced in a study of technical replicates of blood from a few donors (TCRdb year 2017). Library preparation was by the immunoSEQ multiplex PCR assay. This immuneACCESS table, as held by TCRdb, lists in-frame sequences with V and J called but not all clones. Of the missing ones, under half trace to an unresolved V gene in checked studies; the others have no known cause. Within this sample are 50,000 to 65,000 clones, with around nine tenths of them counted one time only. Roughly 5% of the sample lies in the top ten. Sequences were obtained from PBMCs. Receptor source: a human donor in good health. Some clones in this sample may be carry-over from other donors' samples.

The rearrangement uses TRBV5-1 and TRBJ2-4; TRBD2 aligns across 11 bases. Germline CDR1 reads SGHRS; CDR2 reads YFSETQ. This CDR3 has 14 residues. The V and J ends lost 4 bases and 5 bases, in that order; junction bases with no gene match: 2. The CDR3 DNA is TGCGCCAGCAGCGTTAGCGGGGGGGAAAACATTCAGTACTTC. This translates into CASSVSGGENIQYF.

This clone was recorded a few times. The chain recombines TRBV21-1 with TRBJ1-5. TRBV21-1 is given as a pseudogene. This CDR3 spans 13 amino acids. The DNA for the CDR3 is TGTGCCAGCGGCGCAACTCTAGGTCAGCCCCAGCATTTT. This sequence encodes CASGATLGQPQHF.

This clone was seen a few times. The gene calls are TRBV10-3 and TRBJ1-1; D ambiguous. CDR1 and CDR2 from the germline V gene are ENHRY and SYGVKD. This CDR3 has 14 residues. Trimming stripped 2 bases from V and 3 bases from J, with 10 bases between. In DNA form, the CDR3 reads TGTGCCATCAGTGAGAGGCGGGGTGACACTGAAGCTTTCTTT. This codes for CAISERRGDTEAFF.

The V gene is TRBV11-3, the J gene TRBJ2-7; a possible D gene is TRBD2 (6 bases). CDR3 length: 13 residues. CDR1 SGHNT and CDR2 YENEEA come from the germline V gene. Trimming removed 10 bases from V and 5 bases from J, with 18 bases in between. The CDR3 bases are TGTGCCACCCGGGACTCCCTCCCCCACGAGCAGTACTTC. Protein: CATRDSLPHEQYF.

V usage is TRBV29-1 and J usage is TRBJ2-1; 7 bases fit TRBD2. Germline V lookup: CDR1 SQVTM, CDR2 ANQGSEA. J gave up 4 bases and V 1 base, and 19 bases lay outside the gene matches. This CDR3 is 19 amino acids long. The CDR3 here is CSVEVYPKSGRMSYNEQFF. The CDR3 region has the DNA TGCAGCGTTGAAGTATACCCCAAGTCCGGGAGGATGTCTTACAATGAGCAGTTCTTC.

The chain links TRBV10-3 to TRBJ1-1; no reliable D call. The CDR3 is 11 amino acids. The germline CDR1 and CDR2 sequences are ENHRY and SYGVKD. Trimming pared 7 bases from V and 4 bases from J, leaving 7 bases between. CDR3: CAITSGTEAFF. CDR3 nucleotides: TGTGCCATCACCTCAGGCACTGAAGCTTTCTTT.

The chain combines TRBV30 with TRBJ2-2, with D unresolved. Germline CDR1 and CDR2: GTSNPN and SVGIG (reference sequence). V was trimmed by 3 bases and J by 4 bases, leaving 12 bases between them. CDR3 size: 14 residues. The CDR3 reads CAWRNKVRTGELFF. Here the CDR3 DNA reads TGTGCCTGGAGGAACAAAGTACGCACCGGGGAGCTGTTTTTT.

The CDR3 reads CASSYSGGNLYEQYF. CDR3 coding DNA: TGTGCCAGCAGTTACTCAGGCGGGAATCTCTACGAGCAGTACTTC. This chain uses TRBV6-5 with TRBJ2-7; TRBD2 might be the D (6 bases). CDR1 is MNHEY and CDR2 is SVGAGI in the germline V gene. The V end was cut by 0 bases, the J end by 3 bases, with 12 bases between. The CDR3 runs to 15 residues.

This chain joins TRBV25-1 and TRBJ1-2, with TRBD1 as a possible D gene (6 bases). The CDR3 contains 13 residues. V lost 1 base and J 5 bases, leaving 8 bases between the germline ends. Germline V lookup: CDR1 MGHDK, CDR2 SYGVNS. CDR3 residues: CASSEWTDYGYTF. The DNA for the CDR3 is TGTGCCAGCAGTGAATGGACAGATTATGGCTACACCTTC.

J is TRBJ1-2 and V is TRBV7-9; no definite D call. The CDR3 has 12 residues. With 5 bases removed from V and 14 bases from J, the gap between germline ends came to 18 bases. Germline assignment: CDR1 SEHNR and CDR2 FQNEAQ (reference sequence). The CDR3 reads CASSQTAAVLTF. CDR3 coding DNA: TGTGCCAGCAGCCAAACCGCGGCCGTTTTGACCTTC.

The DNA for the CDR3 is TGTGCCAGTAGTATGGCCAGAAATCAGCCCCAGCATTTT. The encoded protein is CASSMARNQPQHF. This chain links TRBV19 with TRBJ1-5; D is unclear. Germline V CDR1 and CDR2: LNHDA, SQIVND (reference sequence). The V end lost 3 bases, the J end lost 4 bases, and 7 bases lay between the germline ends. The CDR3 runs 13 residues.

The V gene is TRBV11-1, the J gene TRBJ1-2, with D perhaps TRBD1 (6 bases). The V gene lost 5 bases and the J gene lost 5 bases, with 15 bases spanning the gap. The CDR3 spans 14 residues. The germline V gene has CDR1 SGHAT and CDR2 FQDESV (reference sequence). CDR3 bases: TGTGCCAGCAGCCCTTCGACAGGCGTGTATGGCTACACCTTC. Protein: CASSPSTGVYGYTF.

The gene calls are TRBV15 and TRBJ1-5; weak D call: TRBD1 (5 bases). The CDR3 has 15 amino acids. Germline V CDR1 and CDR2: LNHNV, YYDKDF (reference sequence). V dropped 0 bases and J dropped 4 bases, with 10 bases sitting between them. CDR3 nucleotides: TGTGCCACCAGCAGAGAACAGGCTACTAATCAGCCCCAGCATTTT. Protein product: CATSREQATNQPQHF.

The V gene is TRBV7-3, the J gene TRBJ2-1, with 11 nucleotides matching TRBD2. CDR3 size: 18 residues. CDR1 is SGHTA, CDR2 FQGTGA, per germline. Unmatched junction bases numbered 8, after V lost 4 bases and J lost 0 bases. The CDR3 DNA follows: TGTGCCAGCAGCTCCCCGGCTAGCGGGAGGAGCTCCTACAATGAGCAGTTCTTC. It codes for CASSSPASGRSSYNEQFF.

V usage is TRBV2 and J usage is TRBJ2-1; 9 bases agree with TRBD2. With V trimmed by 5 bases and J by 7 bases, 9 bases remained unmatched. CDR1 and CDR2 (germline): SNHLY, FYNNEI. CDR3 length equals 15 residues. The chain's CDR3 is CASSLRREGWNEQFF. DNA of the CDR3: TGTGCCAGCAGTCTCAGGCGGGAGGGGTGGAATGAGCAGTTCTTC.

The chain employs TRBV5-6 and TRBJ2-1, with 12 positions matching TRBD2. CDR1 is SGHDT and CDR2 is YYEEEE in the germline V gene. This CDR3 spans 16 amino acids. Trimming cost V 0 bases and J 3 bases; bases outside gene matches: 1. The CDR3 DNA is TGTGCCAGCAGCTTGGAACTAGCGGGGGGCTACAATGAGCAGTTCTTC. As protein: CASSLELAGGYNEQFF.

The rearrangement joins TRBV4-3 to TRBJ2-1, with 8 bases aligning to TRBD2. The ends lost 0 bases at V and 12 bases at J; junction bases unmatched: 7. This CDR3 contains 14 residues. CDR1 LGHNA and CDR2 YSLEER come from the germline V gene. CDR3 protein: CASSQDRSGGSQFF. The CDR3 nucleotides are TGCGCCAGCAGCCAAGATCGCAGCGGGGGATCGCAGTTCTTC.

The chain recombines TRBV4-2 with TRBJ2-7, with D perhaps matching TRBD2 (6 bases). This CDR3 has 16 residues. V lost 0 bases and J 0 bases, leaving 12 bases between the germline ends. Germline V gives CDR1 LGHNA, CDR2 YNFKEQ. The CDR3 DNA reads TGTGCCAGCAGCCAAGAGAGTGAGCGGGCCTCCTACGAGCAGTACTTC. Translation gives CASSQESERASYEQYF.

The rearrangement links TRBV7-2 to TRBJ2-1; 8 bases fit TRBD2. V lost 5 bases, J lost 9 bases, and 3 bases stayed unmatched. Germline CDR1 SGHTA, CDR2 FQGNSA. The CDR3 covers 12 residues. CDR3 DNA: TGTGCCAGCAGCGGCGGGAGGTTTGAGCAGTTCTTC. Encoded protein: CASSGGRFEQFF. Combining the CDR3 with reference TRBV7-2 and TRBJ2-1 gives the whole variable domain GAGVSQSPSNKVTEKGKDVELRCDPISGHTALYWYRQSLGQGLEFLIYFQGNSAPDKSGLPSDRFSAERTGGSVSTLTIQRTQQEDSAVYLCASSGGRFEQFFGPGTRLTVL.

This chain connects TRBV7-6 to TRBJ2-6; tentatively, D is TRBD1 (6 bases). The germline CDR1 and CDR2 sequences are SGHVS and FNYEAQ. Trimming left V 3 bases short and J 0 bases short, with 9 bases between. The CDR3 runs to 16 residues. The DNA of the CDR3 is TGTGCCAGCAGCTTTCAGGGGTACTCTGGGGCCAACGTCCTGACTTTC. Amino acids: CASSFQGYSGANVLTF.

The rearrangement uses TRBV2 and TRBJ1-1; a weak D match, TRBD1 (6 bases). Germline CDR1 SNHLY, CDR2 FYNNEI. V dropped 9 bases and J dropped 1 base, with 12 bases sitting between them. This CDR3 is 13 amino acids long. The DNA of the CDR3 is TGTGCCAGAACAGGGTTGGGGAACACTGAAGCTTTCTTT. It codes for CARTGLGNTEAFF.

This clone was detected only a few times. The sample contains more than one DNA sequence encoding this CDR3. The rearrangement uses TRBV18 and TRBJ1-1, with TRBD1 as a possible D gene (5 bases). The CDR3 consists of 13 residues. V was cut by 3 bases and J by 3 bases, with 8 bases left in between. The germline gives CDR1 KGHSH, CDR2 LQKENI. The CDR3: CASSPGGDTEAFF. The CDR3 region has the DNA TGTGCCAGCTCACCGGGGGGTGACACTGAAGCTTTCTTT.

As DNA, the CDR3 is TGTGCCAGCAGGGAGAGGGGGTGGGGAGATACGCAGTATTTT. Encoded protein: CASRERGWGDTQYF. This chain links TRBV5-6 with TRBJ2-3, with D perhaps matching TRBD1 (6 bases). Germline assignment: CDR1 SGHDT and CDR2 YYEEEE. The length of the CDR3 is 14 residues. Trimming took 5 bases from V and 5 from J, leaving 15 bases between them.

The genes are TRBV6-4 and TRBJ1-1; 8 bases are shared with TRBD1. CDR3 size: 11 residues. The V gene end was trimmed by 3 bases and the J gene end by 11 bases; junction bases not matched to a gene: 2. Germline CDR1 and CDR2: MRHNA and SNTAGT. CDR3 amino acids: CASSDYRGAFF. The CDR3 DNA reads as TGTGCCAGCAGTGATTACAGGGGGGCTTTCTTT.

The rearrangement uses TRBV11-3 and TRBJ2-3; D is unclear. The V gene's germline CDR1 is SGHNT and CDR2 YENEEA. V lost 4 bases and J lost 8, with 13 bases in between. CDR3 length: 13 residues. In nucleotides, the CDR3 is TGTGCCAGCAGCTCTAGAGGAACGGCTACGCAGTATTTT. It translates to CASSSRGTATQYF.

The chain carries TRBV13 and TRBJ1-1; the D is unclear. The germline V and J ends were trimmed by 1 base and 7 bases, with 7 bases remaining between them. Germline V gene sequence: CDR1 PRHDT, CDR2 FYEKMQ (reference sequence). The CDR3 sequence is 12 residues long. Here the CDR3 DNA reads TGTGCCAGCAGCTTAGTTCGGGGTGAAGCTTTCTTT. It translates to CASSLVRGEAFF.

V gene TRBV11-2 combines with J gene TRBJ2-3; the D gene is possibly TRBD2 (7 bases). Germline CDR1 is SGHAT and CDR2 is FQNNGV. The CDR3 sequence is 16 residues long. V was cut by 1 base and J by 3 bases, with 14 bases left in between. The CDR3 here is CASSLVARGGTDTQYF. For the CDR3, the DNA is TGTGCCAGCAGCTTAGTTGCTAGGGGGGGGACAGATACGCAGTATTTT.

The CDR3 reads CASSFSTGGTTGELFF. The CDR3 nucleotides are TGCGCCAGCAGCTTTAGTACAGGGGGGACCACCGGGGAGCTGTTTTTT. V and J are TRBV5-1 and TRBJ2-2; TRBD1 agrees at 8 bases. Germline V lookup: CDR1 SGHRS, CDR2 YFSETQ. Trimming at V came to 2 bases and at J to 4 bases, leaving 7 bases not matched to a gene. This CDR3 is built from 16 residues.

Written as DNA, the CDR3 is TGCAGCGTTGGCCGTGTTCCCCTCCACGGGAATGAGCAGTTCTTC. Its protein product is CSVGRVPLHGNEQFF. The V and J genes are TRBV29-1 and TRBJ2-1; no definite D call. Deletions cut 4 bases from V and 7 bases from J, with 20 bases between. The CDR3 has 15 residues. Per the germline V gene, CDR1 is SQVTM and CDR2 is ANQGSEA.

The V gene is TRBV6-1, the J gene TRBJ1-5; D gene ambiguous. V was clipped by 3 bases and J by 7 bases, with 10 bases between them. The CDR3 covers 13 residues. Germline V gives CDR1 MNHNS, CDR2 SASEGT. CDR3: CASSENGRQPQHF. The CDR3, as DNA: TGTGCCAGCAGTGAGAACGGGAGACAGCCCCAGCATTTT.

The chain joins TRBV5-8 to TRBJ1-2; 8 bases match TRBD1. CDR1 is SGHTS and CDR2 is YDEGEE in the germline V gene. The CDR3 has 15 amino acids. J gave up 8 bases and V 4 bases, and 13 bases lay outside the gene matches. CDR3 DNA sequence: TGTGCCAGCAGCAAGCCAGGACAGGGCTCCTGGGGCTACACCTTC. Translating it yields CASSKPGQGSWGYTF.